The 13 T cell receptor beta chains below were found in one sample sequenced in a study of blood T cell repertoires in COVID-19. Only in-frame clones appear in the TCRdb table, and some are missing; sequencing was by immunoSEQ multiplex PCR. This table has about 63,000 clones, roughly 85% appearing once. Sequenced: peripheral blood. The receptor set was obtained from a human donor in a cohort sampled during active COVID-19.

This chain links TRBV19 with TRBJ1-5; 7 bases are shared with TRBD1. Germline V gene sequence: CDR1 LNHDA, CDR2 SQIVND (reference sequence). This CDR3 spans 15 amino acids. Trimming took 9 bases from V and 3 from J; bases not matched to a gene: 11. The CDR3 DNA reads TGTGCCAGCCCAAACACAGGGACAGTCAATCAGCCCCAGCATTTT. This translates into CASPNTGTVNQPQHF. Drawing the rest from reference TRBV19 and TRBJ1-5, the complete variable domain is DGGITQSPKYLFRKEGQNVTLSCEQNLNHDAMYWYRQDPGQGLRLIYYSQIVNDFQKGDIAEGYSVSREKKESFPLTVTSAQKNPTAFYLCASPNTGTVNQPQHFGDGTRLSIL.

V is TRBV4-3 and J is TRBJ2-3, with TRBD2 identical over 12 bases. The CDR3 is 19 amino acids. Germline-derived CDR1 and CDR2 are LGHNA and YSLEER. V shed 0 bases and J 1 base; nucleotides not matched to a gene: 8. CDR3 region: CASSQDWRRTSGGTDTQYF. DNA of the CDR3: TGCGCCAGCAGCCAAGATTGGAGACGGACTAGCGGGGGCACAGATACGCAGTATTTT.

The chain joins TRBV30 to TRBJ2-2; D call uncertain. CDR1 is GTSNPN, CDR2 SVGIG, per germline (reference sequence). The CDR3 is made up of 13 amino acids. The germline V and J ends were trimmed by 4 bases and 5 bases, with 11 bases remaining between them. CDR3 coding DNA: TGTGCCTGGACCCGCTCGAGAACCGGGGAGCTGTTTTTT. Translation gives CAWTRSRTGELFF.

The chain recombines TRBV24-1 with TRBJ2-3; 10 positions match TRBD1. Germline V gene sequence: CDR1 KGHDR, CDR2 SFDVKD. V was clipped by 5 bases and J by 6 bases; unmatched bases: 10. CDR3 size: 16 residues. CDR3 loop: CATSAVDRGLGDTQYF. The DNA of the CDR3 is TGTGCCACCAGTGCCGTCGACAGGGGGCTTGGCGATACGCAGTATTTT.

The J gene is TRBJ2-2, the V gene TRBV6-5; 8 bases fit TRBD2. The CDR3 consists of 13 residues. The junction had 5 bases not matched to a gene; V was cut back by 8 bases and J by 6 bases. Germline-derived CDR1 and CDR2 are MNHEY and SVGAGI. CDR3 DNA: TGTGCCAGCGGCCCACTAGCGGCCGGGGAGCTGTTTTTT. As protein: CASGPLAAGELFF.

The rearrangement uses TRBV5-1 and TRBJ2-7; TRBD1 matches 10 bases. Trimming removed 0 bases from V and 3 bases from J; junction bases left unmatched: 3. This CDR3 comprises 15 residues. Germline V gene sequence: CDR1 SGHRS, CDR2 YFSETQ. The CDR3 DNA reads TGCGCCAGCAGCTTGGATAGGACAGGGGGCTACGAGCAGTACTTC. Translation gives CASSLDRTGGYEQYF.

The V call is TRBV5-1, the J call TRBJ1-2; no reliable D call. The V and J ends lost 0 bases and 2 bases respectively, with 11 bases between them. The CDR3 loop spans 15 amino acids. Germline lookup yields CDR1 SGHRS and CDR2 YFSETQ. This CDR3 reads CASSLATGINYGYTF. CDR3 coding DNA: TGCGCCAGCAGCTTGGCCACGGGAATCAACTATGGCTACACCTTC.

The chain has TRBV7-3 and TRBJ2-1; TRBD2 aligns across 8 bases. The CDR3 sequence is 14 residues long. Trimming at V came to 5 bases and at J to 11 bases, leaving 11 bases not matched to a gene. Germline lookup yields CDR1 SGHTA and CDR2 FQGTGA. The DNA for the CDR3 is TGTGCCAGCAGCGGAGGGACTAGTCCATCCAAGCAGTTCTTC. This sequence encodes CASSGGTSPSKQFF.

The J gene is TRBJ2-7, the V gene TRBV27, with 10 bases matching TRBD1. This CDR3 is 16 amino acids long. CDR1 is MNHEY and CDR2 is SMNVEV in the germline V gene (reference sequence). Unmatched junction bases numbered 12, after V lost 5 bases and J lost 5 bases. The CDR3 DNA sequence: TGTGCCAGCAGTCTACAAGGGGACAGGGGTATCGACGAGCAGTACTTC. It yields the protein CASSLQGDRGIDEQYF.

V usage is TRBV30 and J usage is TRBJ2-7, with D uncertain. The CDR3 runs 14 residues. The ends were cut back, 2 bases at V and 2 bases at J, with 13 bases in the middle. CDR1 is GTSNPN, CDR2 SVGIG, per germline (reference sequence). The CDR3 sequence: CAWSPHRATYEQYF. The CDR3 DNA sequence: TGTGCCTGGAGTCCCCACAGAGCAACCTACGAGCAGTACTTC.

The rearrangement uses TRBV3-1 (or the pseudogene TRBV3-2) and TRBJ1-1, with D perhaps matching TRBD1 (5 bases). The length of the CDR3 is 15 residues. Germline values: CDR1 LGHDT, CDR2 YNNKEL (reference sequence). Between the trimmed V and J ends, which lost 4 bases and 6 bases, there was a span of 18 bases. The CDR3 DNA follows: TGTGCCAGCAGCCTCCCGGGGGGGATTGGATCTGAAGCTTTCTTT. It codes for CASSLPGGIGSEAFF.

The CDR3: CSVESSDNEQFF. The CDR3 DNA sequence: TGCAGCGTTGAAAGTAGCGACAATGAGCAGTTCTTC. The rearrangement links TRBV29-1 to TRBJ2-1; a possible D gene is TRBD2 (5 bases). This CDR3 comprises 12 residues. In germline, CDR1 is SQVTM, CDR2 ANQGSEA. The V and J ends lost 2 bases and 5 bases respectively, with 7 bases between them.

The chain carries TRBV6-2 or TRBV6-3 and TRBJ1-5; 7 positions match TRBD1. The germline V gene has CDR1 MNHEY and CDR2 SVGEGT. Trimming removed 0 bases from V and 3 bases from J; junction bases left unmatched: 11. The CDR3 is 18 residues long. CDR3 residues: CASSYSIGNRGNNQPQHF. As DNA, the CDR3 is TGTGCCAGCAGTTACTCGATCGGTAACAGGGGAAACAATCAGCCCCAGCATTTT.